The 29 T cell receptor beta chains in this list originate from one sample, sequenced in a study of immune characterization of retroperitoneal liposarcoma. TCRdb redid the calling of the PCR reads with MiXCR, one entry per CDR3 protein. The sample contains 2,500 or so distinct CDR3 sequences, more than 35% of which appear only once. The sample consisted of tumor tissue. These receptors were collected from a male donor with retroperitoneal liposarcoma.

As regards this clonotype: This may stem from a read error, because a much larger clone lies one nucleotide away. The chain couples TRBV6-4 to TRBJ1-2; TRBD1 matches 11 bases. This CDR3 is 14 amino acids long. Germline values: CDR1 MRHNA, CDR2 SNTAGT. The CDR3 loop is CVSSPGTGGGGYTF. The DNA of the CDR3 is TGTGTCAGCAGCCCAGGGACAGGGGGAGGTGGCTACACCTTC.

This clonotype is deemed medium-sized. The J gene is TRBJ1-1, the V gene TRBV6-2 or TRBV6-3, with D perhaps matching TRBD1 (6 bases). The V and J ends lost 6 bases and 5 bases respectively, with 10 bases between them. This CDR3 has 12 residues. Germline loops: CDR1 MNHEY, CDR2 SVGEGT. This CDR3 reads CASRVGGTEAFF. In nucleotides, the CDR3 is TGTGCCAGCAGGGTAGGGGGGACTGAAGCTTTCTTT.

Judged by abundance, this clonotype is medium-sized (0.01 to 0.1%). The rearrangement joins TRBV6-1 to TRBJ2-7; D tentatively reads TRBD1 or TRBD2 (5 bases each). The CDR3 totals 14 residues. The germline V gene has CDR1 MNHNS and CDR2 SASEGT. V lost 7 bases to trimming and J lost 0 bases, with 13 bases between them. Written as DNA, the CDR3 is TGTGCCAGCAAACCGGGACGGATCTCCTACGAGCAGTACTTC. It translates to CASKPGRISYEQYF.

The chain recombines TRBV10-2 with TRBJ2-1; D possibly corresponds to TRBD2 (6 bases). Germline values: CDR1 WSHSY, CDR2 SAAADI. The CDR3 extends over 18 amino acids. Trimming pared 2 bases from V and 6 bases from J, leaving 23 bases between. The DNA of the CDR3 is TGCGCCAGCAGTGAGAGCCTTCGGTGGAGGGATAGGCCCAATGAGCAGTTCTTC. It yields the protein CASSESLRWRDRPNEQFF.

V usage is TRBV6-5 and J usage is TRBJ2-7, with 8 bases that match TRBD2. Germline trimming cut 7 bases from V and 2 bases from J; bases unmatched to any gene: 7. CDR1 is MNHEY, CDR2 SVGAGI, per germline. The CDR3 covers 14 residues. CDR3 DNA sequence: TGTGCCAGCACTCCGACTAGCGACCCCTACGAGCAGTACTTC. Protein: CASTPTSDPYEQYF.

A few counts support this clonotype. This chain joins TRBV12-3 or TRBV12-4 and TRBJ2-5, with 13 bases that match TRBD2. With the DNA end fitting TRBJ2-1 better, the J assignment may be wrong. The CDR3 is 15 amino acids. The CDR3 DNA reads as TGTGCCAGCAGAGTGGGACTAGCGGGACAAGAGACCCAGTTCTTC. Translated, it gives CASRVGLAGQETQFF.

As regards this clonotype: One end of the junction fails to match germline, which may point to a read error. This chain connects TRBV6-1 to TRBJ1-2; 9 bases agree with TRBD1. The CDR3 spans 12 residues. Germline values: CDR1 MNHNS, CDR2 SASEGT. The CDR3 spells CASSANRGQNFF. As DNA, the CDR3 is TGTGCCAGCAGTGCCAACAGGGGGCAGAACTTCTTC.

This clonotype has more than one count but fewer than ten. The chain couples TRBV6-4 to TRBJ2-1, with a weak D call TRBD2 (6 bases). Trimming removed 2 bases from V and 9 bases from J, with 17 bases in between. CDR3 length equals 15 residues. Germline lookup yields CDR1 MRHNA and CDR2 SNTAGT. The CDR3 protein is CASSDGDSEAAEQFF. CDR3 nucleotide sequence: TGTGCCAGCAGTGACGGGGACTCTGAAGCGGCTGAGCAGTTCTTC.

This clonotype was observed a few times. J is TRBJ2-1 and V is TRBV6-1, with D possibly matching TRBD2 (6 bases). Near its end, the DNA agrees better with TRBJ2-7, so the J call may be wrong. This CDR3 comprises 15 residues. Germline V gives CDR1 MNHNS, CDR2 SASEGT. CDR3 coding DNA: TGTGCCAGCACCCTAGGGGCGGGGACCTACAATGAGCAGTACTTC. Its translation is CASTLGAGTYNEQYF.

This clonotype is termed medium-sized. The V gene is TRBV6-1, the J gene TRBJ2-3; D might be TRBD1 (6 bases). The end of the DNA aligns better with TRBJ2-7, so the J call may be wrong. Per germline, CDR1 MNHNS and CDR2 SASEGT. The CDR3 runs 12 residues. The CDR3 sequence: CASSERGTEQYF. For the CDR3, the DNA is TGTGCCAGCAGTGAAAGGGGGACAGAGCAGTACTTC.

In its sample, this clonotype was seen a few times. The gene calls are TRBV11-3 and TRBJ2-1, with no clear D. Per germline, CDR1 SGHNT and CDR2 YENEEA. V lost 6 bases, J lost 10 bases, and 19 bases lay in between. The CDR3 extends over 14 amino acids. The CDR3 region is CASSPLGGGYEQFF. The CDR3 DNA reads TGTGCCAGCAGTCCCCTCGGTGGTGGCTACGAGCAGTTCTTC. Full variable domain (outside the CDR3, taken from reference TRBV11-3 and TRBJ2-1): EAGVVQSPRYKIIEKKQPVAFWCNPISGHNTLYWYLQNLGQGPELLIRYENEEAVDDSQLPKDRFSAERLKGVDSTLKIQPAELGDSAVYLCASSPLGGGYEQFFGPGTRLTVL.

The V call is TRBV6-5, the J call TRBJ1-2; perhaps TRBD1 as D (5 bases). The CDR3 sequence is 15 residues long. CDR1 MNHEY and CDR2 SVGAGI come from the germline V gene. The V end lost 7 bases, the J end lost 5 bases, and 20 bases lay between the germline ends. As DNA, the CDR3 is TGTGCCAGCACCACGAATCAGGGTGGGAATTATGGCTACACCTTC. This gives the protein CASTTNQGGNYGYTF.

Within the sample, this clonotype is large. CDR3 loop: CASNLAGAGDEQFF. In nucleotides, the CDR3 is TGTGCCAGCAACTTAGCGGGAGCTGGCGATGAGCAGTTCTTC. The chain uses TRBV6-1 and TRBJ2-1, with 9 bases matching TRBD2. V shed 7 bases and J 8 bases; nucleotides not matched to a gene: 9. The CDR3 has 14 amino acids. CDR1 is MNHNS, CDR2 SASEGT, per germline.

This chain uses TRBV12-3 or TRBV12-4 with TRBJ2-5; TRBD2 matches at 13 bases. Trimming cost V 6 bases and J 14 bases; bases outside gene matches: 6. The CDR3 runs 12 residues. CDR3 amino acids: CASSVLAGGRYF. The CDR3 DNA follows: TGTGCCAGCAGCGTACTAGCGGGAGGGAGATACTTC.

This clonotype is medium-sized (0.01 to 0.1%). The J gene is TRBJ2-3, the V gene TRBV27; perhaps TRBD1 as D (6 bases). The V end lost 7 bases, the J end lost 4 bases, and 18 bases lay between the germline ends. The CDR3 is made up of 15 amino acids. CDR1 and CDR2 (germline): MNHEY, SMNVEV (reference sequence). The CDR3 here is CASNPPSGAADTQYF. The CDR3 region has the DNA TGTGCCAGCAACCCCCCCTCAGGGGCTGCAGATACGCAGTATTTT.

This clonotype was counted only a few times. The CDR3 protein is CASSHTGVETQYF. The CDR3 region has the DNA TGTGCCAGCAGCCACACAGGGGTGGAGACCCAGTACTTC. This chain uses TRBV11-2 with TRBJ2-5, with 7 bases identical to TRBD1. CDR1 is SGHAT and CDR2 is FQNNGV in the germline V gene. The trim removed 5 bases at V and 5 bases at J, leaving 5 bases unmatched. This CDR3 spans 13 amino acids.

This clonotype is large within its sample. The rearrangement links TRBV5-3 to TRBJ2-5; 9 nucleotides line up with TRBD2. TRBV5-3 is an open reading frame whose function is uncertain. J gave up 5 bases and V 0 bases, and 8 bases lay outside the gene matches. This CDR3 has 16 amino acids. The CDR3: CARSLGREGLNETQYF. The DNA for the CDR3 is TGTGCCAGAAGCTTGGGGCGGGAGGGCCTTAATGAGACCCAGTACTTC.

This clonotype was observed once. J is TRBJ2-5 and V is TRBV11-3; a weak D match, TRBD2 (5 bases). The better agreement between TRBJ2-1 and the DNA end casts doubt on the J call. This CDR3 region has 15 residues. The germline V gene has CDR1 SGHNT and CDR2 YENEEA. This CDR3 is CASSLEAERGNEQFF. In DNA form, the CDR3 reads TGTGCCAGCAGCTTAGAAGCCGAAAGAGGGAATGAGCAGTTCTTC.

In its sample, this clonotype is medium-sized. This sequence joins TRBV6-1 and TRBJ2-1; TRBD2 aligns across 7 bases. V lost 6 bases and J lost 9; bases outside the gene matches: 8. The CDR3 length is 13 residues. Germline V CDR1 and CDR2: MNHNS, SASEGT. CDR3 DNA: TGTGCCAGCAGCGGGGTGGGAGGGCGTGAGCAGTTCTTC. Translation gives CASSGVGGREQFF.

V usage is TRBV7-2 and J usage is TRBJ2-1, with TRBD2 matching over 9 bases. The CDR3 runs to 14 residues. V was pared by 3 bases and J by 10 bases, with 7 bases of the junction left unmatched. CDR1 is SGHTA and CDR2 is FQGNSA in the germline V gene. The CDR3 DNA reads as TGTGCCAGCAGCTTTAGCGGGAGCACCTACGAGCAGTTCTTC. As protein: CASSFSGSTYEQFF.

This clonotype ranks as large. V usage is TRBV12-3 or TRBV12-4 and J usage is TRBJ2-1; D possibly uses TRBD1 or TRBD2 (5 bases each). The CDR3 loop spans 13 amino acids. V was cut by 6 bases and J by 8 bases, with 14 bases left in between. CDR3: CASSHLKGHEQFF. CDR3 DNA: TGTGCCAGCAGCCATCTAAAGGGACATGAGCAGTTCTTC.

This clonotype qualifies as medium-sized (0.01 to 0.1%). CDR3 sequence: CASSSRPGGVYEQYF. The CDR3, as DNA: TGTGCCAGCAGCTCACGCCCAGGGGGGGTGTACGAGCAGTACTTC. The chain links TRBV7-2 to TRBJ2-1; TRBD1 or TRBD2 may be the D gene (7 bases each). The J call may be faulty, since TRBJ2-7 better matches the DNA end. CDR3 length: 15 amino acids. The germline V gene encodes CDR1 SGHTA and CDR2 FQGNSA.

This clonotype has only a few counts. V is TRBV6-1 and J is TRBJ2-4; 7 nucleotides agree with TRBD1. The J call may be incorrect, as the DNA end agrees better with TRBJ2-5. The CDR3 has 15 residues. CDR1 and CDR2 (germline): MNHNS, SASEGT. The CDR3: CASSEPTGKKETQYF. The CDR3, as DNA: TGTGCCAGCAGTGAGCCGACAGGGAAGAAAGAGACCCAGTACTTC.

In its sample, this clonotype was seen a few times. This chain links TRBV6-1 with TRBJ2-3; TRBD2 agrees at 14 bases. The trim removed 3 bases at V and 3 bases at J, leaving 5 bases unmatched. Germline values: CDR1 MNHNS, CDR2 SASEGT. The length of the CDR3 is 17 residues. The CDR3 spells CASSEGTSGRVTDTQYF. The CDR3 nucleotides are TGTGCCAGCAGTGAGGGGACTAGCGGGAGAGTGACAGATACGCAGTATTTT.

V gene TRBV6-1 combines with J gene TRBJ2-5; weak D call: TRBD2 (5 bases). Deletions cut 9 bases from V and 2 bases from J, with 10 bases between. CDR3 size: 12 residues. Germline V CDR1 and CDR2: MNHNS, SASEGT. The DNA for the CDR3 is TGTGCCAGTGGGCGGGTACAAGAGACCCAGTACTTC. It specifies CASGRVQETQYF.

A few counts support this clonotype. This chain joins TRBV6-1 and TRBJ1-1, with TRBD1 as a possible D gene (5 bases). The CDR3 is 13 amino acids. In germline, CDR1 is MNHNS, CDR2 SASEGT. Trimming removed 7 bases at V and 3 bases at J, with 12 bases between. The CDR3 nucleotides read TGTGCCAGCATTGGGACGGGGTACACTGAAGCTTTCTTT. The encoded protein is CASIGTGYTEAFF.

This chain joins TRBV6-1 and TRBJ2-5, with TRBD2 identical over 13 bases. CDR1 is MNHNS, CDR2 SASEGT, per germline. There are 17 residues in the CDR3. J lost 3 bases, V lost 7 bases, and 11 bases had no gene match. CDR3 loop: CASTTLRGLAGEETQYF. The CDR3 coding sequence is TGTGCCAGCACTACCTTGCGAGGACTAGCGGGAGAAGAGACCCAGTACTTC.

This chain joins TRBV28 and TRBJ2-2, with D unresolved. Trimming left V 7 bases short and J 5 bases short, with 14 bases between. Germline V gives CDR1 MDHEN, CDR2 SYDVKM. CDR3 size: 14 residues. Here the CDR3 reads CASTSSVITGELFF. CDR3 sequence (DNA): TGTGCCAGCACCTCGTCAGTAATTACCGGGGAGCTGTTTTTT.

This chain joins TRBV12-3 or TRBV12-4 and TRBJ1-2; the D gene is possibly TRBD1 (6 bases). Trimming shortened V by 6 bases and J by 4 bases, and 15 bases separated the two germline ends. This CDR3 comprises 14 residues. The CDR3 DNA reads TGTGCCAGCAGGGGCCCAGACAGGCTCTATGGCTACACCTTC. It translates to CASRGPDRLYGYTF.